This T cell receptor (beta chain) was documented in a study of graft-versus-host responses after intestinal transplantation. As regards this clone: Its antigen is unidentified.

Produced via immunoSEQ multiplex PCR; TCRdb's table is partial and in-frame only. The sample contains over 75,000 clones, around 90% of which appear only once. The V gene's germline CDR1 is MNHEY and CDR2 SMNVEV (reference sequence). CDR3 length: 14 amino acids. Trimming left V 6 bases short and J 3 bases short, with 9 bases between. This material consisted of unstimulated CD8+ T cells sorted from spleen or lymph node cells, taken before transplant. The gene calls are TRBV27 and TRBJ2-6, with D perhaps TRBD2 (5 bases). This TCR derives from a human donor who was the organ donor for an intestinal transplant. The CDR3 nucleotides read TGTGCCAGCAGGACTATAGGTGGGGCCAACGTCCTGACTTTC. Amino acids: CASRTIGGANVLTF.